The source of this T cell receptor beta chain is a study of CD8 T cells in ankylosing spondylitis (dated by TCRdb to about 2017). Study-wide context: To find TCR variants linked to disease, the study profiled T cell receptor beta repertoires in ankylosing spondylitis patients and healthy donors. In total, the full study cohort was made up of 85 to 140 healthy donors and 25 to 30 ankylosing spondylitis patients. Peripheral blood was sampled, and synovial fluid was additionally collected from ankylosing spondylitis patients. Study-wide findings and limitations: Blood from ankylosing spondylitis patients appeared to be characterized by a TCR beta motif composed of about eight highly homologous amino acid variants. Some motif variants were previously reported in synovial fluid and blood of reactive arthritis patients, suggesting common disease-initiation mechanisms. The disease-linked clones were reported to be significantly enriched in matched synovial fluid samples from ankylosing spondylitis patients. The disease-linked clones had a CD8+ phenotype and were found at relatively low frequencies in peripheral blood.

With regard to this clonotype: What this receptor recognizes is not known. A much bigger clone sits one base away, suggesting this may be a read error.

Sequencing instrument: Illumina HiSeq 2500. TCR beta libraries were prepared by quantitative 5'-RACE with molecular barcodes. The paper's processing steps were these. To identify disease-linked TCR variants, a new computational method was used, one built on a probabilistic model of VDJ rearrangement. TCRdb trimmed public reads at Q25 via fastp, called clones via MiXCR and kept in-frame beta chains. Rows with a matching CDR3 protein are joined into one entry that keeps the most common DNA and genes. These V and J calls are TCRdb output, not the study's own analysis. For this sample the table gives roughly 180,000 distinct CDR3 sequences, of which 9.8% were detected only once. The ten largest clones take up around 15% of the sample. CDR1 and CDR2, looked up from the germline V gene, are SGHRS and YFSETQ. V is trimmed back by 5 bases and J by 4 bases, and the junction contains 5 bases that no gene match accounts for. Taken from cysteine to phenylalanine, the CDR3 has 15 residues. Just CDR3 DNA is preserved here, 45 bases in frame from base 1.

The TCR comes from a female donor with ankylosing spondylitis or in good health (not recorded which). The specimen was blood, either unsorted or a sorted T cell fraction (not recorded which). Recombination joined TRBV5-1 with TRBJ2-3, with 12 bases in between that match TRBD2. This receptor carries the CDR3 CASRRTSGNSDTQYF. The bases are TGCGCCAGCAGAAGGACTAGCGGGAACTCAGATACGCAGTATTTT.